This T cell receptor beta chain was sequenced in a study of graft-versus-host responses after intestinal transplantation. Study at large: Transplant types were multivisceral, liver-intestinal, or isolated intestinal. Once they had received anti-thymocyte globulin induction, all recipients took tacrolimus and steroids for around three years.

CDR1 and CDR2 from the germline V gene are SGDLS and YYNGEE. The V gene lost 3 bases and the J gene lost 4 bases, with 10 bases spanning the gap. The CDR3 covers 13 residues. This clone appeared a single time. Its antigen is unknown. The method was immunoSEQ multiplex PCR; TCRdb's version includes in-frame clones alone and lacks a portion of them. The sample includes about 47,000 clones, roughly 96% of them seen just once. Study-wide findings and caveats: In patients with graft-donor T cell macrochimerism, allograft graft-versus-host to host-versus-graft clonal ratios were high. GvH clones appeared in recipient marrow, some first in ileum or blood.

This chain connects TRBV9 to TRBJ1-2; a possible D gene is TRBD1 (5 bases). Material: unstimulated CD8+ T cells sorted from spleen or lymph node cells, obtained before transplant. The sequence was collected from a human donor who was the organ donor for an intestinal transplant. CDR3 loop: CASSGGHLYGYTF. CDR3 sequence (DNA): TGTGCCAGCAGCGGAGGACACCTCTATGGCTACACCTTC. The full variable domain, in which reference TRBV9 and TRBJ1-2 provide the parts outside the CDR3, is DSGVTQTPKHLITATGQRVTLRCSPRSGDLSVYWYQQSLDQGLQFLIQYYNGEERAKGNILERFSAQQFPDLHSELNLSSLELGDSALYFCASSGGHLYGYTFGSGTRLTVV.